These 13 T cell receptor beta chains were all obtained from the same sample, sequenced in a study of radiotherapy plus CTLA-4 blockade in lung cancer. Here immunoSEQ multiplex PCR was the method, and the copy in TCRdb shows in-frame clones only, minus some. The repertoire includes 47,000 or so clones, roughly 84% of them detected once, and 28% sits in the top ten. Specimen: peripheral blood, collected from a patient treated with radiotherapy plus ipilimumab. Receptors originate from a human donor with non-small cell lung cancer whose response to radiotherapy plus ipilimumab could not be evaluated.

This chain connects TRBV6-1 to TRBJ2-1, with D tentatively TRBD2 (6 bases). The germline V gene has CDR1 MNHNS and CDR2 SASEGT. The CDR3 covers 14 residues. V was clipped by 8 bases and J by 1 base, with 12 bases between them. CDR3 in DNA: TGTGCCAGCGGAGGCGGGACTTCCTACAATGAGCAGTTCTTC. Translated, it gives CASGGGTSYNEQFF.

This chain links TRBV29-1 with TRBJ1-1; 7 nucleotides match TRBD1. The germline CDR1 and CDR2 sequences are SQVTM and ANQGSEA. Trimming at V came to 5 bases and at J to 8 bases, leaving 8 bases not matched to a gene. The CDR3 sequence is 12 residues long. CDR3 amino acids: CSVYDREGEAFF. The CDR3 coding sequence is TGCAGCGTTTACGACAGGGAAGGCGAAGCTTTCTTT.

The chain joins TRBV7-2 to TRBJ2-7, with TRBD1 as a possible D gene (5 bases). Germline CDR1 is SGHTA and CDR2 is FQGNSA. The ends were cut back, 0 bases at V and 6 bases at J, with 9 bases in the middle. This CDR3 has 13 residues. The CDR3: CASSLARQSEQYF. CDR3 bases: TGTGCCAGCAGCTTAGCGCGACAGTCCGAGCAGTACTTC.

The V call is TRBV4-3, the J call TRBJ2-7, with TRBD2 matching over 8 bases. Germline CDR1 reads LGHNA; CDR2 reads YSLEER. The CDR3 extends over 15 amino acids. Unmatched junction bases numbered 5, after V lost 1 base and J lost 3 bases. The DNA of the CDR3 is TGCGCCAGCAGCCAAGTGGCGGGAGGTGGCTACGAGCAGTACTTC. Translated, it gives CASSQVAGGGYEQYF.

V and J are TRBV29-1 and TRBJ1-1; TRBD1 aligns across 9 bases. CDR3 length: 14 amino acids. Germline trimming cut 7 bases from V and 1 base from J; bases unmatched to any gene: 7. Germline assignment: CDR1 SQVTM and CDR2 ANQGSEA. Here the CDR3 reads CSGGQGLKNTEAFF. Written as DNA, the CDR3 is TGCAGCGGGGGACAGGGTTTGAAGAACACTGAAGCTTTCTTT.

This sequence joins TRBV11-1 and TRBJ2-3, with 7 bases that match TRBD2. The V gene end was trimmed by 5 bases and the J gene end by 2 bases; junction bases not matched to a gene: 7. The CDR3 runs to 15 residues. CDR1 is SGHAT and CDR2 is FQDESV in the germline V gene (reference sequence). The CDR3 reads CASSVLAENTDTQYF. CDR3 nucleotides: TGTGCCAGCAGCGTCCTAGCGGAAAACACAGATACGCAGTATTTT.

The V call is TRBV19, the J call TRBJ2-7, with TRBD1 matching over 10 bases. Losses at the gene ends were 6 bases for V and 5 bases for J; bases not matched to a gene: 4. The germline CDR1 and CDR2 sequences are LNHDA and SQIVND (reference sequence). The CDR3 has 13 residues. CDR3 DNA: TGTGCCAGTAGCCGGGACAGGGGTCACGAGCAGTACTTC. Translating it yields CASSRDRGHEQYF.

The chain recombines TRBV29-1 with TRBJ2-1; 12 bases agree with TRBD1. This CDR3 is built from 13 residues. After removal of 3 bases from V and 12 bases from J, the junction contained 6 bases not matched to a gene. The germline CDR1 and CDR2 sequences are SQVTM and ANQGSEA. The CDR3 is CSVEGQGAIRQFF. The CDR3 nucleotides are TGCAGCGTTGAGGGACAGGGGGCCATACGGCAGTTCTTC.

The chain joins TRBV7-2 to TRBJ2-1; 8 bases align to TRBD2. CDR3 length equals 16 residues. CDR1 is SGHTA and CDR2 is FQGNSA in the germline V gene. V lost 0 bases, J lost 7 bases, and 8 bases stayed unmatched. CDR3 DNA: TGTGCCAGCAGCTTAGCGCGGCAAGCGGGAGTAAATGAGCAGTTCTTC. Amino acids: CASSLARQAGVNEQFF. The whole variable domain, filled in from reference TRBV7-2 and TRBJ2-1, reads GAGVSQSPSNKVTEKGKDVELRCDPISGHTALYWYRQSLGQGLEFLIYFQGNSAPDKSGLPSDRFSAERTGGSVSTLTIQRTQQEDSAVYLCASSLARQAGVNEQFFGPGTRLTVL.

The rearrangement links TRBV28 to TRBJ2-7; 10 bases agree with TRBD2. The CDR3 runs 16 residues. V lost 4 bases to trimming and J lost 7 bases; unmatched junction nucleotides: 13. Germline CDR1 reads MDHEN; CDR2 reads SYDVKM. The CDR3, as DNA: TGTGCCAGCAGTTCCCGGGGGGGACTAGCGCCTTGGGAGCAGTACTTC. Translated, it gives CASSSRGGLAPWEQYF. Full variable domain (remainder filled in from reference TRBV28 and TRBJ2-7): DVKVTQSSRYLVKRTGEKVFLECVQDMDHENMFWYRQDPGLGLRLIYFSYDVKMKEKGDIPEGYSVSREKKERFSLILESASTNQTSMYLCASSSRGGLAPWEQYFGPGTRLTVT.

J is TRBJ2-3 and V is TRBV5-1, with D uncertain. V lost 4 bases and J lost 3, with 12 bases in between. The CDR3 totals 14 residues. Germline assignment: CDR1 SGHRS and CDR2 YFSETQ. As DNA, the CDR3 is TGCGCCAGCAGCCTCGGAACAGTTACAGATACGCAGTATTTT. Its protein product is CASSLGTVTDTQYF.

The rearrangement joins TRBV18 to TRBJ2-7; 8 nucleotides align to TRBD2. The CDR3 extends over 17 amino acids. CDR1 and CDR2 (germline): KGHSH, LQKENI. Unmatched junction bases numbered 13, after V lost 3 bases and J lost 3 bases. The CDR3 here is CASSPSFLSGSGYEQYF. The CDR3 DNA follows: TGTGCCAGCTCACCCAGCTTCCTGAGCGGGAGTGGCTACGAGCAGTACTTC.

The J gene is TRBJ2-7, the V gene TRBV5-8; D ambiguous. The CDR3 is made up of 13 amino acids. CDR1 SGHTS and CDR2 YDEGEE come from the germline V gene. V gave up 1 base and J gave up 3 bases, with 8 bases separating them. CDR3 nucleotides: TGTGCCAGCAGCTTGATACCGGTCTACGAGCAGTACTTC. Amino acid sequence: CASSLIPVYEQYF.